The 20 T cell receptor beta chains reported below all come from one sample, sequenced in a study of beta chain features in type 1 diabetes. Study-wide results and limits: Significant though moderate, a shortening of TCRB CDR3s appeared in all four CD4+ subsets of Type 1 diabetes patients.

The investigators reverse transcribed all of the isolated RNA, so they sequenced expressed TCRB transcripts. Only in-frame clones appear in the TCRdb table, and some are missing; sequencing was by immunoSEQ multiplex PCR. The sample has about 240,000 clones, around 14% seen once; the top ten hold almost 0.02%. These receptors have no known antigen. The sample was naive CD4+ T cells from blood. All receptors come from a young man with type 1 diabetes.

This clone showed up just a few times. The chain links TRBV18 to TRBJ1-1, with 11 bases lining up with TRBD1. The CDR3 has 16 amino acids. CDR1 and CDR2 (germline): KGHSH, LQKENI. Losses at the gene ends were 2 bases for V and 0 bases for J; bases not matched to a gene: 2. This CDR3 is CASSPRTGGLNTEAFF. The DNA of the CDR3 is TGTGCCAGCTCACCAAGGACAGGGGGCTTGAACACTGAAGCTTTCTTT.

About this clone itself: One end of the junction is discordant with germline, which a read error may explain. The V and J genes are TRBV5-6 and TRBJ2-1; 10 bases fit TRBD2. This CDR3 has 15 amino acids. From germline, CDR1 is SGHDT and CDR2 YYEEEE. The DNA for the CDR3 is TGTGCCAGCAGGTTGGGGACTAGCGACTACAATGAGCAGTTCTTC. Residues: CASRLGTSDYNEQFF.

This clone was seen a few times. The chain is built from TRBV30 and TRBJ2-3; possibly TRBD2 for D (7 bases). Trimming took 4 bases from V and 4 from J, leaving 15 bases between them. Germline V CDR1 and CDR2: GTSNPN, SVGIG (reference sequence). The CDR3 totals 14 residues. In nucleotides, the CDR3 is TGTGCCTGGAATCGGGGGGCGCGGGCAGATACGCAGTATTTT. It encodes CAWNRGARADTQYF.

This clone has only a few counts. V and J are TRBV23-1 and TRBJ1-2; D might be TRBD1 (5 bases). TRBV23-1 is annotated as an ORF whose role is uncertain. V was cut by 3 bases and J by 2 bases, with 10 bases left in between. The CDR3 length is 14 residues. The CDR3 DNA follows: TGCGCCAGCAGTCACCGAGACAGAAACTATGGCTACACCTTC. It encodes CASSHRDRNYGYTF.

The gene calls are TRBV30 and TRBJ1-1, with D unresolved. Germline CDR1 and CDR2: GTSNPN and SVGIG (reference sequence). The CDR3 covers 15 residues. V lost 3 bases and J 0 bases, leaving 14 bases between the germline ends. The CDR3 nucleotides read TGTGCCTGGAGGCGATATGGGCTGCTGAACACTGAAGCTTTCTTT. As protein: CAWRRYGLLNTEAFF.

The chain recombines TRBV5-5 with TRBJ1-1, with TRBD1 as a possible D gene (5 bases). CDR1 and CDR2 (germline): SGHKS, YYEKEE (reference sequence). The CDR3 loop spans 15 amino acids. Trimming removed 0 bases from V and 2 bases from J, with 11 bases in between. The CDR3 region is CASSLEGLINTEAFF. The CDR3, as DNA: TGTGCCAGCAGCTTGGAGGGGCTAATCAACACTGAAGCTTTCTTT. Looking up the rest from reference TRBV5-5 and TRBJ1-1 gives the full variable domain: DAGVTQSPTHLIKTRGQQVTLRCSPISGHKSVSWYQQVLGQGPQFIFQYYEKEERGRGNFPDRFSARQFPNYSSELNVNALLLGDSALYLCASSLEGLINTEAFFGQGTRLTVV.

The rearrangement uses TRBV18 and TRBJ1-1; D is unresolved. There are 14 residues in the CDR3. The V gene's germline CDR1 is KGHSH and CDR2 LQKENI. Trimming cost V 1 base and J 5 bases, with 11 bases left between them. The CDR3 is CASSPLSRETEAFF. CDR3 bases: TGTGCCAGCTCACCACTTTCTCGAGAGACTGAAGCTTTCTTT. Full variable domain (missing parts from reference TRBV18 and TRBJ1-1): NAGVMQNPRHLVRRRGQEARLRCSPMKGHSHVYWYRQLPEEGLKFMVYLQKENIIDESGMPKERFSAEFPKEGPSILRIQQVVRGDSAAYFCASSPLSRETEAFFGQGTRLTVV.

The chain employs TRBV21-1 and TRBJ2-5; the table's TRBD2 call for D was not verified on the DNA. TRBV21-1 is annotated as a pseudogene. The CDR3 extends over 13 amino acids. The DNA for the CDR3 is TGTGCCAGCGTTTGGGGAGGGGAAGAGACCCAGTACTTC. It is translated as CASVWGGEETQYF.

The chain links TRBV30 to TRBJ2-7, with D tentatively TRBD1 (6 bases). CDR3 length equals 12 residues. The V gene lost 4 bases and the J gene lost 4 bases, with 11 bases spanning the gap. The germline V gene has CDR1 GTSNPN and CDR2 SVGIG (reference sequence). This chain's CDR3 is CAWNRATYEQYF. For the CDR3, the DNA is TGTGCCTGGAACAGGGCGACATACGAGCAGTACTTC.

This chain joins TRBV4-2 and TRBJ2-7; TRBD1 aligns across 9 bases. The CDR3 loop spans 16 amino acids. CDR1 is LGHNA and CDR2 is YNFKEQ in the germline V gene. V lost 1 base, J lost 2 bases, and 6 bases stayed unmatched. DNA of the CDR3: TGTGCCAGCAGCCAAGTGGGGGGGACAGGGCCCTACGAGCAGTACTTC. It specifies CASSQVGGTGPYEQYF.

This chain joins TRBV7-2 and TRBJ1-2, with 7 bases identical to TRBD1. Trimming cost V 5 bases and J 2 bases; bases outside gene matches: 2. This CDR3 spans 13 amino acids. The germline CDR1 and CDR2 sequences are SGHTA and FQGNSA. CDR3 DNA: TGTGCCAGCAGCGCGGACAGGAACTATGGCTACACCTTC. Its protein product is CASSADRNYGYTF.

This clone was counted a few times. The gene calls are TRBV10-3 and TRBJ1-3, with D unresolved. The CDR3 is 15 amino acids. Germline V gives CDR1 ENHRY, CDR2 SYGVKD. V lost 6 bases and J lost 2, with 14 bases in between. Written as DNA, the CDR3 is TGTGCCATCAGCCGTACAGAGAACCCTGGAAACACCATATATTTT. Translating it yields CAISRTENPGNTIYF.

This clone has only a few counts. The chain links TRBV6-5 to TRBJ2-1; D call uncertain. V dropped 2 bases and J dropped 8 bases, with 13 bases sitting between them. The CDR3 sequence is 14 residues long. Germline V gene data show CDR1 as MNHEY and CDR2 as SVGAGI. DNA of the CDR3: TGTGCCAGCAGTTACGCGACTCAGTGGGATGAGCAGTTCTTC. It codes for CASSYATQWDEQFF.

The V gene is TRBV7-9, the J gene TRBJ1-1; D is undetermined. There are 12 residues in the CDR3. Between the trimmed V and J ends, which lost 5 bases and 5 bases, there was a span of 9 bases. In germline, CDR1 is SEHNR, CDR2 FQNEAQ (reference sequence). In DNA, the CDR3 is TGTGCCAGCAGCAGGCTAGTAACTGAAGCTTTCTTT. Translation: CASSRLVTEAFF. The whole variable domain, filled in from reference TRBV7-9 and TRBJ1-1, reads DTGVSQNPRHKITKRGQNVTFRCDPISEHNRLYWYRQTLGQGPEFLTYFQNEAQLEKSRLLSDRFSAERPKGSFSTLEIQRTEQGDSAMYLCASSRLVTEAFFGQGTRLTVV.

V is TRBV7-9 and J is TRBJ2-3; 8 bases are a match to TRBD1. The CDR3 is 14 amino acids. CDR1 and CDR2 from the germline V gene are SEHNR and FQNEAQ (reference sequence). After removal of 5 bases from V and 6 bases from J, the junction contained 7 bases not matched to a gene. CDR3 in amino acids: CASSRSRDRDTQYF. The DNA for the CDR3 is TGTGCCAGCAGCCGGAGCCGGGACAGGGATACGCAGTATTTT.

The V call is TRBV10-3, the J call TRBJ1-1; D remains unclear. The V gene lost 8 bases and the J gene lost 1 base, with 11 bases spanning the gap. This CDR3 has 13 amino acids. CDR1 ENHRY and CDR2 SYGVKD come from the germline V gene. Written as DNA, the CDR3 is TGTGCCATCGGAATGATAGCGAACACTGAAGCTTTCTTT. This codes for CAIGMIANTEAFF.

The gene calls are TRBV9 and TRBJ2-1, with 7 nucleotides matching TRBD2. This CDR3 region has 16 residues. The germline CDR1 and CDR2 sequences are SGDLS and YYNGEE. After removal of 0 bases from V and 4 bases from J, the junction contained 7 bases not matched to a gene. CDR3 in DNA: TGTGCCAGCAGCGTAGGGGGTGCTAGCGGTTACAATGAGCAGTTCTTC. Amino acids: CASSVGGASGYNEQFF. Full variable domain (remainder filled in from reference TRBV9 and TRBJ2-1): DSGVTQTPKHLITATGQRVTLRCSPRSGDLSVYWYQQSLDQGLQFLIQYYNGEERAKGNILERFSAQQFPDLHSELNLSSLELGDSALYFCASSVGGASGYNEQFFGPGTRLTVL.

This clone was seen only a few times. The chain joins TRBV5-6 to TRBJ1-5; D may be TRBD1 (5 bases). The germline CDR1 and CDR2 sequences are SGHDT and YYEEEE. The length of the CDR3 is 17 residues. Between the trimmed V and J ends, which lost 0 bases and 0 bases, there was a span of 13 bases. The CDR3 DNA reads as TGTGCCAGCAGCTTGGGTGTTGGACAACATAGCAATCAGCCCCAGCATTTT. Amino acids: CASSLGVGQHSNQPQHF.

This clone was found a few times. The same CDR3 also results from other DNA sequences found in this sample. The V and J genes are TRBV30 and TRBJ1-5, with TRBD1 matching 7 bases. This CDR3 region has 15 residues. Germline-derived CDR1 and CDR2 are GTSNPN and SVGIG (reference sequence). V was pared by 2 bases and J by 5 bases, with 9 bases of the junction left unmatched. CDR3 nucleotide sequence: TGTGCCTGGAGTAGGGGCAGGGGGGACTATCAGCCCCAGCATTTT. This codes for CAWSRGRGDYQPQHF.

This clone has more than one count but fewer than ten. V is TRBV11-2 and J is TRBJ2-3; a weak D match, TRBD1 (6 bases). The germline V gene has CDR1 SGHAT and CDR2 FQNNGV. The CDR3 sequence is 13 residues long. V was cut by 3 bases and J by 4 bases, with 8 bases left in between. The CDR3 here is CASSFKGADTQYF. Here the CDR3 DNA reads TGTGCCAGCAGCTTTAAGGGGGCAGATACGCAGTATTTT.